A selection of T cell receptor beta chains follows, all from one sample in a study of blood T cell repertoires in COVID-19. Clones were sequenced by immunoSEQ multiplex PCR, and TCRdb holds only the in-frame ones, with some missing. The data contain about 74,000 clones, around 74% of them singletons. The sequenced sample was peripheral blood. Receptors originate from a man between 65 and 85 years old with acute or convalescent COVID-19. Each CDR3 is given with its conserved first and last residue. D genes are given only for firm matches. Some rows mark clone size as missing; the rest say once, few, many or name a class of expanded clone.

abundance	v_gene	j_gene	d_gene	CDR3aa	CDR3nt
-	TRBV9	TRBJ2-1	-	CASSGQVYNEQFF	TGTGCCAGCAGCGGCCAGGTGTACAATGAGCAGTTCTTC
-	TRBV10-3	TRBJ1-2	TRBD1	CAISGDRGLAGYTF	TGTGCCATCAGTGGTGACAGGGGGCTCGCAGGCTACACCTTC
-	TRBV19	TRBJ2-5	-	CASSTQAAGAQETQYF	TGTGCCAGTAGTACCCAAGCGGCAGGGGCGCAAGAGACCCAGTACTTC
-	TRBV11-1	TRBJ1-1	TRBD1	CASSPRDREVTEAFF	TGTGCCAGCAGCCCGAGGGACAGGGAGGTCACTGAAGCTTTCTTT
-	TRBV10-3	TRBJ1-5	-	CAISETGRTGQPQHF	TGTGCCATCAGTGAGACGGGGAGGACGGGACAGCCCCAGCATTTT
-	TRBV6-5	TRBJ1-2	-	CAISGRSKSPGGYTF	TGTGCCATCTCGGGGAGGTCTAAAAGCCCGGGAGGCTACACCTTC
-	TRBV7-9	TRBJ2-7	TRBD1	CASSPTGGSYEQYF	TGTGCCAGCAGCCCGACAGGGGGGTCCTACGAGCAGTACTTC
-	TRBV18	TRBJ1-5	TRBD1	CASSATGGQLNQPQHF	TGTGCCAGCTCAGCGACAGGGGGCCAACTCAATCAGCCCCAGCATTTT
-	TRBV7-3	TRBJ1-4	-	CASSLTSATNEKLFF	TGTGCCAGCAGCTTAACCAGCGCAACTAATGAAAAACTGTTTTTT
many	TRBV7-8	TRBJ2-1	TRBD2	CASSLERVEGASGSEQFF	TGTGCCAGCAGCTTAGAGAGGGTAGAAGGGGCTAGCGGGAGTGAGCAGTTCTTC
-	TRBV5-4	TRBJ2-5	TRBD1	CASSLRSTGTGVLETQYF	TGTGCCAGCAGCTTGAGGAGTACCGGGACAGGGGTATTGGAGACCCAGTACTTC
once	TRBV18	TRBJ2-5	-	CASSPSQARETQYF	TGTGCCAGCTCACCATCTCAGGCCCGGGAGACCCAGTACTTC
-	TRBV7-2	TRBJ2-5	-	CAGGFQETQYF	TGTGCCGGAGGGTTCCAAGAGACCCAGTACTTC
-	TRBV19	TRBJ2-1	-	CASSIAQAPGGEQFF	TGTGCCAGTAGTATAGCACAGGCCCCAGGTGGTGAGCAGTTCTTC
-	TRBV24-1	TRBJ2-3	TRBD2	CATSDSLAGELDTQYF	TGTGCCACCAGTGATAGTCTAGCGGGAGAGCTAGATACGCAGTATTTT
-	TRBV29-1	TRBJ2-1	-	CSVGQAGYNEQFF	TGCAGCGTTGGACAAGCGGGCTACAATGAGCAGTTCTTC
-	TRBV28	TRBJ1-4	TRBD1	CASRQGTGGWEKLFF	TGTGCCAGCAGGCAGGGGACAGGGGGCTGGGAAAAACTGTTTTTT